This entry lists 9 T cell receptor beta chains sequenced from one sample in a study of Ad26.COV2.S vaccination and SARS-CoV-2 variants. Using immunoSEQ multiplex PCR, the repertoire was profiled, and TCRdb retains in-frame clones only, with some absent. The table lists about 440,000 clones, 90% of them singletons. The treatment is: some 20 received Ad26.COV2.S at low or high dose, single or two shots; 5 received placebo; per-sample allocation not given. On day 63 after the first injection, vaccine and placebo recipients gave samples. Sequencing used peripheral blood, obtained in a trial of Ad26.COV2.S vaccine versus placebo. The receptors come from a person between 18 and 59 years old who received the Ad26.COV2.S COVID-19 vaccine or a placebo.

The chain recombines TRBV27 with TRBJ2-7; 10 bases agree with TRBD2. Per the germline V gene, CDR1 is MNHEY and CDR2 is SMNVEV (reference sequence). V lost 8 bases to trimming and J lost 5 bases; unmatched junction nucleotides: 12. This CDR3 has 15 amino acids. CDR3 region: CASSPGLAGVNEQYF. CDR3 DNA sequence: TGTGCCAGCTCCCCGGGGCTAGCGGGAGTGAACGAGCAGTACTTC.

The chain employs TRBV4-3 and TRBJ1-2, with D uncertain. Germline V CDR1 and CDR2: LGHNA, YSLEER. Trimming removed 0 bases at V and 7 bases at J, with 9 bases between. The CDR3 contains 13 residues. The CDR3 nucleotides are TGCGCCAGCAGCCAAGATTCGGGAGGTGGCTACACCTTC. Protein: CASSQDSGGGYTF.

The genes are TRBV7-9 and TRBJ2-3, with TRBD1 matching over 8 bases. The CDR3 is 15 amino acids. Germline V gives CDR1 SEHNR, CDR2 FQNEAQ (reference sequence). V lost 5 bases and J lost 8; bases outside the gene matches: 12. This CDR3 is CASSHSRGRVGTQYF. The CDR3 region has the DNA TGTGCCAGCAGCCACTCCAGGGGGCGAGTAGGTACGCAGTATTTT.

V gene TRBV29-1 combines with J gene TRBJ2-3, with 9 bases matching TRBD1. The trim removed 2 bases at V and 0 bases at J, leaving 12 bases unmatched. Germline V gene lookup returns CDR1 SQVTM and CDR2 ANQGSEA. CDR3 size: 18 residues. In nucleotides, the CDR3 is TGCAGCGTTGAAAGGAGTGGACAGGGGACTCCAAGCACAGATACGCAGTATTTT. This translates into CSVERSGQGTPSTDTQYF.

V gene TRBV19 combines with J gene TRBJ2-7; weak D call: TRBD2 (6 bases). The CDR3 sequence is 14 residues long. Germline values: CDR1 LNHDA, CDR2 SQIVND (reference sequence). Trimming took 5 bases from V and 5 from J, leaving 16 bases between them. CDR3 DNA: TGTGCCAGTAGTGTCCGGGACTCCCCTAACGAGCAGTACTTC. Its translation: CASSVRDSPNEQYF. Drawing the rest from reference TRBV19 and TRBJ2-7, the complete variable domain is DGGITQSPKYLFRKEGQNVTLSCEQNLNHDAMYWYRQDPGQGLRLIYYSQIVNDFQKGDIAEGYSVSREKKESFPLTVTSAQKNPTAFYLCASSVRDSPNEQYFGPGTRLTVT.

This chain uses TRBV10-3 with TRBJ2-2; 12 nucleotides match TRBD2. Per the germline V gene, CDR1 is ENHRY and CDR2 is SYGVKD. The junction had 6 bases not matched to a gene; V was cut back by 6 bases and J by 1 base. The CDR3 runs to 17 residues. The DNA for the CDR3 is TGTGCCATCAGCGCTGCTAGCGGGAGGGAGAACACCGGGGAGCTGTTTTTT. This codes for CAISAASGRENTGELFF.

This sequence joins TRBV6-1 and TRBJ1-2, with 7 bases that match TRBD1. V shed 2 bases, J shed 7 bases, and the junction held 10 bases outside the gene matches. CDR1 MNHNS and CDR2 SASEGT come from the germline V gene. The CDR3 runs to 15 residues. The CDR3 protein is CASSETGQADGGYTF. CDR3 DNA: TGTGCCAGCAGTGAAACCGGACAGGCGGACGGTGGCTACACCTTC.

This rearrangement joins TRBV6-1 to TRBJ2-3; 9 positions match TRBD1. Losses at the gene ends were 1 base for V and 2 bases for J; bases not matched to a gene: 7. CDR1 MNHNS and CDR2 SASEGT come from the germline V gene. The CDR3 runs to 17 residues. In DNA form, the CDR3 reads TGTGCCAGCAGTGAAGGGGGACAGGGCATTTACACAGATACGCAGTATTTT. Protein: CASSEGGQGIYTDTQYF.

The chain couples TRBV5-6 to TRBJ2-7; no clear D. The CDR3 contains 13 residues. Germline V gives CDR1 SGHDT, CDR2 YYEEEE. V was cut by 0 bases and J by 2 bases, with 6 bases left in between. CDR3: CASSLGSAYEQYF. The CDR3 DNA follows: TGTGCCAGCAGCTTGGGATCAGCCTACGAGCAGTACTTC.